A single sample gave rise to the 28 T cell receptor beta chains below, sequenced in a study of T cells in Graves' hyperthyroidism and ophthalmopathy. Amplification of TCR beta CDR3 regions was performed using RNA transcripts as template. The HTBI set primed first-round TCR CDR3 RT-PCR. Each CDR3 protein gets one entry after TCRdb re-called the multiplex PCR reads with MiXCR. The sample records around 440,000 distinct CDR3 sequences, less than 20% being singletons. Sequenced material: blood. The receptors come from a woman between 18 and 30 years old with Graves' hyperthyroidism.

This clonotype was detected a few times. CDR3: CASSEYRGEAFF. DNA for the CDR3: TGTGCCAGCAGTGAGTACAGGGGTGAAGCTTTCTTT. The J gene is TRBJ1-1, the V gene TRBV6-1, with 7 bases aligning to TRBD1. The CDR3 contains 12 residues. Germline CDR1 is MNHNS and CDR2 is SASEGT. Germline trimming cut 3 bases from V and 7 bases from J; bases unmatched to any gene: 2.

This clonotype has a count of ten or more. The gene calls are TRBV2 and TRBJ1-3; maybe TRBD1 (5 bases). V lost 5 bases and J 0 bases, leaving 14 bases between the germline ends. There are 16 residues in the CDR3. The germline gives CDR1 SNHLY, CDR2 FYNNEI. The CDR3 DNA reads TGTGCCAGCAGTTTTCGCTCGACAGTCTCTGGAAACACCATATATTTT. It codes for CASSFRSTVSGNTIYF. The full variable domain, with the rest looked up from reference TRBV2 and TRBJ1-3, is EPEVTQTPSHQVTQMGQEVILRCVPISNHLYFYWYRQILGQKVEFLVSFYNNEISEKSEIFDDQFSVERPDGSNFTLKIRSTKLEDSAMYFCASSFRSTVSGNTIYFGEGSWLTVV.

The CDR3 protein is CASSPDRLGGLNEQFF. The CDR3 coding sequence is TGTGCCAGCAGCCCAGATCGACTGGGGGGCCTCAATGAGCAGTTCTTC. This sequence joins TRBV4-2 and TRBJ2-1, with D tentatively TRBD1 or TRBD2 (6 bases each). CDR1 and CDR2 (germline): LGHNA, YNFKEQ. The CDR3 extends over 16 amino acids. The V and J ends lost 4 bases and 6 bases respectively, with 19 bases between them.

The chain carries TRBV10-2 and TRBJ2-2; 8 positions match TRBD1. V dropped 8 bases and J dropped 6; count of bases not matched to a gene: 14. Germline CDR1 is WSHSY and CDR2 is SAAADI. The CDR3 extends over 16 amino acids. CDR3 DNA sequence: TGCGCCAGCGGGCCCGGGACAGGCATGGGGGCCGGGGAGCTGTTTTTT. Translated, it gives CASGPGTGMGAGELFF.

This clonotype has more than one count but fewer than ten. The junction shows a germline mismatch at one end, possibly a read error. The gene calls are TRBV12-3 or TRBV12-4 and TRBJ1-2; D is unresolved. The CDR3 consists of 14 residues. The CDR3 DNA reads as TGTGCCAGCAGTTTACGGGCTGGTAACTATGGCTACGCCTTC. It yields the protein CASSLRAGNYGYAF.

The chain recombines TRBV27 with TRBJ2-7; D may correspond to TRBD1 or TRBD2 (7 bases each). V was cut by 4 bases and J by 6 bases, with 16 bases left in between. CDR1 and CDR2 from the germline V gene are MNHEY and SMNVEV (reference sequence). This CDR3 contains 14 residues. The DNA for the CDR3 is TGTGCCAGCAGTTCAACACAGGGGAGGGTCGAGCAGTACTTC. Translated, it gives CASSSTQGRVEQYF.

This clonotype came up many times. The chain's CDR3 is CASSAKTGAPNYGYTF. The DNA for the CDR3 is TGTGCCAGCAGCGCAAAGACAGGGGCCCCGAACTATGGCTACACCTTC. The chain carries TRBV28 and TRBJ1-2, with TRBD1 matching 8 bases. Germline loops: CDR1 MDHEN, CDR2 SYDVKM. With 6 bases clipped from V and 2 bases from J, the junction kept 11 bases outside the gene matches. The CDR3 totals 16 residues.

This clonotype has a count of ten or more. The V gene is TRBV18, the J gene TRBJ2-3; either TRBD1 or TRBD2 may supply D (5 bases each). Germline V CDR1 and CDR2: KGHSH, LQKENI. The CDR3 is 16 residues long. The V end lost 5 bases, the J end lost 3 bases, and 18 bases lay between the germline ends. CDR3 loop: CASSSVSGTATDTQYF. The CDR3 nucleotides read TGTGCCAGCTCATCAGTCTCCGGGACCGCAACAGATACGCAGTATTTT.

CDR3 amino acids: CASSTGQSSYEQYF. In DNA form, the CDR3 reads TGCGCCAGCAGCACCGGACAGAGCTCCTACGAGCAGTACTTC. The gene calls are TRBV5-1 and TRBJ2-7; TRBD1 is a possible D gene (6 bases). The CDR3 is 14 residues long. V was clipped by 4 bases and J by 0 bases, with 11 bases between them. Germline V gene data show CDR1 as SGHRS and CDR2 as YFSETQ. The full variable domain, with the rest looked up from reference TRBV5-1 and TRBJ2-7, is KAGVTQTPRYLIKTRGQQVTLSCSPISGHRSVSWYQQTPGQGLQFLFEYFSETQRNKGNFPGRFSGRQFSNSRSEMNVSTLELGDSALYLCASSTGQSSYEQYFGPGTRLTVT.

This clonotype was found a few times. A much larger clone sits a single nucleotide away, making a read error possible. The CDR3 spells CASSLGTSGPYSEQFF. In nucleotides, the CDR3 is TGTGCCAGCAGCCTCGGGACTAGCGGCCCATACAGTGAGCAGTTCTTC. V and J are TRBV7-3 and TRBJ2-1, with 11 positions matching TRBD2. Germline V gene data show CDR1 as SGHTA and CDR2 as FQGTGA. The CDR3 covers 16 residues.

This clonotype was recorded many times. J is TRBJ1-6 and V is TRBV11-2; a possible D gene is TRBD1 (6 bases). Germline-derived CDR1 and CDR2 are SGHAT and FQNNGV. The CDR3 is 18 amino acids. Trimming pared 5 bases from V and 0 bases from J, leaving 17 bases between. This CDR3 is CASSPRTDLSSYNSPLHF. The CDR3 nucleotides read TGTGCCAGCAGCCCCAGGACAGACCTCAGCTCCTATAATTCACCCCTCCACTTT.

The sample holds a few counts of this clonotype. The chain carries TRBV2 and TRBJ1-3; no definite D call. The germline gives CDR1 SNHLY, CDR2 FYNNEI. V lost 5 bases and J 0 bases, leaving 8 bases between the germline ends. The CDR3 is 14 amino acids. CDR3 region: CASSLGDSGNTIYF. The CDR3 DNA reads TGTGCCAGCAGTCTGGGTGACTCTGGAAACACCATATATTTT.

This clonotype was detected only a few times. The chain uses TRBV29-1 and TRBJ1-1; D is unclear. The V and J ends lost 6 bases and 3 bases respectively, with 14 bases between them. The CDR3 is made up of 13 amino acids. Per germline, CDR1 SQVTM and CDR2 ANQGSEA. The CDR3 DNA is TGCAGCGTACAAGGGCGGCTTTACACTGAAGCTTTCTTT. It translates to CSVQGRLYTEAFF.

This clonotype was detected only a few times. The chain joins TRBV5-1 to TRBJ2-1; D is perhaps TRBD2 (6 bases). The V gene lost 4 bases and the J gene lost 1 base, with 15 bases spanning the gap. Germline lookup yields CDR1 SGHRS and CDR2 YFSETQ. The CDR3 consists of 16 residues. CDR3 region: CASSGGTGISYNEQFF. The CDR3 DNA sequence: TGCGCCAGCAGCGGGGGGACTGGCATATCCTACAATGAGCAGTTCTTC.

The table lists this clonotype with many counts. This chain connects TRBV12-3 or TRBV12-4 to TRBJ1-5; a weak D match, TRBD1 (6 bases). Trimming shortened V by 6 bases and J by 9 bases, and 15 bases separated the two germline ends. The CDR3 length is 13 residues. In nucleotides, the CDR3 is TGTGCCAGCAGCAACAGGGAGTTGGGGCCCCAGCATTTT. Protein sequence: CASSNRELGPQHF.

Only a few counts were recorded for this clonotype. With a much larger clone just one base away, this may be a read error. The CDR3 coding sequence is TGTGCCAGCAGTCCATCAGGAGGGAATGAAAAACTGTTTTTT. Its protein is CASSPSGGNEKLFF. The rearrangement joins TRBV12-3 or TRBV12-4 to TRBJ1-4; D gene ambiguous. This CDR3 contains 14 residues. V was cut by 5 bases and J by 5 bases, with 12 bases left in between.

The V gene is TRBV6-1, the J gene TRBJ2-3; D unresolved. V dropped 5 bases and J dropped 4 bases, with 13 bases sitting between them. This CDR3 comprises 14 residues. Germline V gene lookup returns CDR1 MNHNS and CDR2 SASEGT. The CDR3, as DNA: TGTGCCAGCAGTCATACCCTGGACGCAGATACGCAGTATTTT. It specifies CASSHTLDADTQYF.

This clonotype has ten or more counts. The V call is TRBV2, the J call TRBJ2-3, with D hard to call. V lost 3 bases and J lost 0, with 22 bases in between. Germline V gene data show CDR1 as SNHLY and CDR2 as FYNNEI. The CDR3 is 19 amino acids. CDR3: CASSDQATRSGRSTDTQYF. The CDR3, as DNA: TGTGCCAGCAGTGATCAAGCGACCCGCTCTGGGCGTAGCACAGATACGCAGTATTTT.

To note about this clonotype: A junction end diverges from the germline sequence, so it may reflect a read error. The gene calls are TRBV7-3 and TRBJ2-7, with D unresolved. CDR3 length equals 13 residues. Germline-derived CDR1 and CDR2 are SGHTA and FQGTGA. The CDR3 sequence is CVSSSGRTYEQYF. CDR3 nucleotide sequence: TGTGTCAGCAGCTCCGGACGGACCTACGAGCAGTACTTC.

This clonotype was seen ten or more times. The rearrangement uses TRBV3-1 and TRBJ2-4; TRBD2 matches 10 bases. The CDR3 contains 17 residues. Germline V gives CDR1 LGHDT, CDR2 YNNKEL (reference sequence). The V segment lost 0 bases and the J segment 8 bases; nucleotides outside the gene matches: 10. The CDR3 DNA reads as TGTGCCAGCAGCCAAGATGGAGCGGGGGGGCATACAGACATTCAGTACTTC. Its translation is CASSQDGAGGHTDIQYF.

J is TRBJ1-5 and V is TRBV7-8, with a weak D call TRBD1 (5 bases). From germline, CDR1 is SGHVS and CDR2 FQNEAQ. CDR3 size: 16 residues. V was cut by 5 bases and J by 0 bases, with 14 bases left in between. DNA of the CDR3: TGTGCCAGCAGCCCGCCTCCGGGACCTAGCAATCAGCCCCAGCATTTT. It is translated as CASSPPPGPSNQPQHF.

This clonotype was picked up many times. The V call is TRBV7-2, the J call TRBJ2-7; D possibly corresponds to TRBD1 (5 bases). The CDR3 runs 14 residues. Per the germline V gene, CDR1 is SGHTA and CDR2 is FQGNSA. The ends were cut back, 1 base at V and 2 bases at J, with 9 bases in the middle. The CDR3 nucleotides read TGTGCCAGCAGCTTAGGGGCAGGGCCCTACGAGCAGTACTTC. It translates to CASSLGAGPYEQYF.

The sample holds a few counts of this clonotype. The rearrangement joins TRBV18 to TRBJ2-2; D is ambiguous. The CDR3 totals 19 residues. The germline V and J ends were trimmed by 4 bases and 6 bases, with 27 bases remaining between them. The V gene's germline CDR1 is KGHSH and CDR2 LQKENI. CDR3: CASSRTDRLLPNVAGELFF. In DNA, the CDR3 is TGTGCCAGCTCACGGACCGACCGTTTGCTACCCAACGTTGCCGGGGAGCTGTTTTTT. The full variable domain, completed using reference TRBV18 and TRBJ2-2, is NAGVMQNPRHLVRRRGQEARLRCSPMKGHSHVYWYRQLPEEGLKFMVYLQKENIIDESGMPKERFSAEFPKEGPSILRIQQVVRGDSAAYFCASSRTDRLLPNVAGELFFGEGSRLTVL.

In this sample, this clonotype turned up many times. This chain uses TRBV20-1 with TRBJ2-7; D not resolved. This CDR3 has 14 residues. V was clipped by 5 bases and J by 0 bases, with 14 bases between them. Per the germline V gene, CDR1 is DFQATT and CDR2 is SNEGSKA (reference sequence). The CDR3 region has the DNA TGCAGTGCTTGTCCGTCCCTTAGCTCCTACGAGCAGTACTTC. This encodes CSACPSLSSYEQYF.

This clonotype has ten or more counts. DNA of the CDR3: TGTGCCAGCAGCCGTGATCGCTGGGGACCAGGTTACGAGCAGTACTTC. Protein product: CASSRDRWGPGYEQYF. This sequence joins TRBV6-1 and TRBJ2-7; D is tentatively TRBD1 or TRBD2 (5 bases each). The ends were cut back, 6 bases at V and 4 bases at J, with 22 bases in the middle. Germline V gives CDR1 MNHNS, CDR2 SASEGT. The CDR3 extends over 16 amino acids.

The rearrangement links TRBV18 to TRBJ1-1, with D perhaps TRBD1 (6 bases). V lost 4 bases to trimming and J lost 1 base, with 16 bases between them. Per the germline V gene, CDR1 is KGHSH and CDR2 is LQKENI. The CDR3 is made up of 16 amino acids. CDR3 nucleotides: TGTGCCAGCTCACTAACGCAGGGGCAGAGGAACACTGAAGCTTTCTTT. Protein product: CASSLTQGQRNTEAFF.

The rearrangement uses TRBV6-1 and TRBJ2-1; TRBD2 matches at 9 bases. J lost 4 bases, V lost 2 bases, and 6 bases had no gene match. The CDR3 has 16 amino acids. The germline V gene encodes CDR1 MNHNS and CDR2 SASEGT. This CDR3 is CASSELLAGLYNEQFF. As DNA, the CDR3 is TGTGCCAGCAGTGAACTCCTAGCGGGGTTATACAATGAGCAGTTCTTC.

The CDR3 protein is CASSTKMGTPSSGANVLTF. The CDR3 DNA reads as TGTGCCAGCAGCACGAAAATGGGGACGCCTAGCTCTGGGGCCAACGTCCTGACTTTC. The chain recombines TRBV13 with TRBJ2-6; either TRBD1 or TRBD2 may supply D (5 bases each). The CDR3 consists of 19 residues. Trimming removed 5 bases at V and 0 bases at J, with 20 bases between. In germline, CDR1 is PRHDT, CDR2 FYEKMQ (reference sequence).